What follows are 10 T cell receptor beta chains derived from one specimen sequenced in a study of T cell responses to AZD1222 COVID-19 vaccine. Generated by immunoSEQ multiplex PCR, the TCRdb table keeps only in-frame clones and is missing some. The data contain approximately 200,000 clones, about 89% of them singletons. The source was peripheral blood, collected 28 days after the second AZD1222 dose. Source of these receptors: an adult who received the AZD1222 COVID-19 vaccine.

The rearrangement joins TRBV7-2 to TRBJ2-1; 14 positions agree with TRBD2. Germline V gene data show CDR1 as SGHTA and CDR2 as FQGNSA. The CDR3 is made up of 16 amino acids. The ends lost 3 bases at V and 7 bases at J; junction bases unmatched: 5. The CDR3 protein is CASSFAGTSGSNEQFF. The CDR3 DNA reads TGTGCCAGCAGCTTCGCCGGGACTAGCGGGAGTAATGAGCAGTTCTTC. The full variable domain, in which reference TRBV7-2 and TRBJ2-1 provide the parts outside the CDR3, is GAGVSQSPSNKVTEKGKDVELRCDPISGHTALYWYRQSLGQGLEFLIYFQGNSAPDKSGLPSDRFSAERTGGSVSTLTIQRTQQEDSAVYLCASSFAGTSGSNEQFFGPGTRLTVL.

CDR3 coding DNA: TGTGCCTGGAGTGTAGGTGGGGGCGACGCCGGTGGCTACACCTTC. Translated: CAWSVGGGDAGGYTF. The J gene is TRBJ1-2, the V gene TRBV30; D possibly corresponds to TRBD1 (6 bases). This CDR3 comprises 15 residues. From germline, CDR1 is GTSNPN and CDR2 SVGIG (reference sequence). V was cut by 0 bases and J by 7 bases, with 18 bases left in between.

The V call is TRBV15, the J call TRBJ2-2, with TRBD2 matching 13 bases. Germline V lookup: CDR1 LNHNV, CDR2 YYDKDF (reference sequence). CDR3 length equals 18 residues. J gave up 6 bases and V 3 bases, and 10 bases lay outside the gene matches. CDR3 protein: CATSSLRGLAGWAGELFF. Written as DNA, the CDR3 is TGTGCCACCAGCAGTCTTAGGGGACTAGCGGGGTGGGCCGGGGAGCTGTTTTTT. Based on the CDR3 plus reference TRBV15 and TRBJ2-2, the full variable domain is DAMVIQNPRYQVTQFGKPVTLSCSQTLNHNVMYWYQQKSSQAPKLLFHYYDKDFNNEADTPDNFQSRRPNTSFCFLDIRSPGLGDTAMYLCATSSLRGLAGWAGELFFGEGSRLTVL.

The genes are TRBV7-8 and TRBJ2-7, with TRBD2 matching over 9 bases. Germline trimming cut 5 bases from V and 0 bases from J; bases unmatched to any gene: 2. The CDR3 has 14 amino acids. Looked up from germline, CDR1 is SGHVS and CDR2 is FQNEAQ. The CDR3 DNA reads as TGTGCCAGCAGCGCTAGCGGGAACTCCTACGAGCAGTACTTC. As protein: CASSASGNSYEQYF.

This sequence joins TRBV19 and TRBJ2-7; D possibly uses TRBD1 or TRBD2 (5 bases each). Trimming left V 4 bases short and J 0 bases short, with 10 bases between. The CDR3 is made up of 14 amino acids. CDR1 LNHDA and CDR2 SQIVND come from the germline V gene (reference sequence). The CDR3 nucleotides are TGTGCCAGTAGTACTTGGGACCGCTCCTACGAGCAGTACTTC. Amino acids: CASSTWDRSYEQYF.

A few counts support this clone. The chain is built from TRBV29-1 and TRBJ1-1; no definite D call. Deletions cut 6 bases from V and 0 bases from J, with 5 bases between. CDR3 length: 11 amino acids. Germline CDR1 and CDR2: SQVTM and ANQGSEA. The CDR3 region is CSVILNTEAFF. CDR3 bases: TGCAGCGTAATATTGAACACTGAAGCTTTCTTT.

The chain has TRBV7-8 and TRBJ2-1, with a possible D match to TRBD2 (7 bases). Germline V gene lookup returns CDR1 SGHVS and CDR2 FQNEAQ. V lost 4 bases to trimming and J lost 1 base, with 17 bases between them. The CDR3 covers 17 residues. The CDR3 DNA is TGTGCCAGCAGCTCGGAGACAGGCGGGAGTTCCTACAATGAGCAGTTCTTC. Translation: CASSSETGGSSYNEQFF.

This clone appeared a single time. The chain joins TRBV28 to TRBJ2-2; the D gene is possibly TRBD1 (6 bases). V was shortened by 7 bases and J by 0 bases, with 9 bases between the two germline ends. The germline V gene encodes CDR1 MDHEN and CDR2 SYDVKM. The CDR3 runs to 14 residues. CDR3 nucleotide sequence: TGTGCCAGCACGAACAGGGCGAACACCGGGGAGCTGTTTTTT. As protein: CASTNRANTGELFF.

The V call is TRBV18, the J call TRBJ1-1, with D possibly TRBD1 on 5 matching bases. The length of the CDR3 is 14 residues. V was shortened by 6 bases and J by 3 bases, with 14 bases between the two germline ends. From germline, CDR1 is KGHSH and CDR2 LQKENI. CDR3 DNA sequence: TGTGCCAGCTCCCCAATAGGAGGGGACACTGAAGCTTTCTTT. Translation gives CASSPIGGDTEAFF.

The V call is TRBV5-1, the J call TRBJ1-2, with D possibly TRBD1 on 5 matching bases. The CDR3 runs to 14 residues. Germline V gives CDR1 SGHRS, CDR2 YFSETQ. The V end was cut by 1 base, the J end by 7 bases, with 14 bases between. The CDR3 sequence is CASSLRGTLTGYTF. The CDR3 nucleotides read TGCGCCAGCAGCTTGCGAGGGACTCTTACTGGCTACACCTTC. Combining the CDR3 with reference TRBV5-1 and TRBJ1-2 gives the whole variable domain KAGVTQTPRYLIKTRGQQVTLSCSPISGHRSVSWYQQTPGQGLQFLFEYFSETQRNKGNFPGRFSGRQFSNSRSEMNVSTLELGDSALYLCASSLRGTLTGYTFGSGTRLTVV.